These 24 T cell receptor beta chains came from one sample sequenced in a study of T-cell reconstitution after alpha-beta-depleted transplantation in children. Construction of the TCRbeta library involved unique molecular identifiers. TCRdb passed the PCR reads through MiXCR, listing each CDR3 protein once. The table includes around 600,000 distinct CDR3 sequences, 16% detected once. The material sequenced was PBMCs from the stem cell graft donor, taken from the stem cell graft. The origin of the receptors is a human donor who donated a stem cell graft to a child with acute myeloid leukemia.

This clonotype was counted between two and nine times. The J gene is TRBJ2-7, the V gene TRBV11-3, with a weak D call TRBD2 (5 bases). Per the germline V gene, CDR1 is SGHNT and CDR2 is YENEEA. V shed 5 bases and J shed 0 bases, with 8 bases lying between them. The CDR3 is 13 amino acids. The CDR3 DNA reads TGTGCCAGCAGCGAGCGGCTCTCCTACGAGCAGTACTTC. Translating gives CASSERLSYEQYF.

This clonotype has at least ten counts. The chain combines TRBV6-2 or TRBV6-3 with TRBJ1-5; D possibly corresponds to TRBD1 (5 bases). CDR3 size: 15 residues. Germline values: CDR1 MNHEY, CDR2 SVGEGT. Trimming shortened V by 8 bases and J by 8 bases, and 22 bases separated the two germline ends. Here the CDR3 reads CASGITTRGREPQHF. CDR3 DNA sequence: TGTGCCAGCGGTATCACGACTAGGGGCCGGGAGCCCCAGCATTTT.

This clonotype was seen ten or more times. The limits of the CDR3 on the DNA are not certain, so only TCRdb's listed CDR3 is given. V and J are TRBV12-3 or TRBV12-4 and TRBJ1-1; TRBD1, the table's D call, lacks a check against the DNA. The CDR3 has 16 residues if both end residues are counted. This CDR3 is CASSFGPGGRNTEAFF.

The rearrangement joins TRBV7-2 to TRBJ2-3; weak D call: TRBD2 (6 bases). V was shortened by 1 base and J by 1 base, with 15 bases between the two germline ends. The CDR3 is made up of 17 amino acids. Germline CDR1 reads SGHTA; CDR2 reads FQGNSA. The CDR3 protein is CASSLGGGTWGTDTQYF. CDR3 bases: TGTGCCAGCAGCTTAGGTGGAGGGACCTGGGGCACAGATACGCAGTATTTT.

This clonotype was seen only a few times. This chain links TRBV20-1 with TRBJ2-7; perhaps TRBD1 as D (7 bases). V dropped 0 bases and J dropped 2 bases, with 17 bases sitting between them. The germline V gene has CDR1 DFQATT and CDR2 SNEGSKA (reference sequence). The CDR3 loop spans 16 amino acids. CDR3 in DNA: TGCAGTGCTAGAGATCAGGGGGGACAGCTACCCTACGAGCAGTACTTC. Amino acids: CSARDQGGQLPYEQYF.

This clonotype was counted at least ten times. This chain uses TRBV7-6 with TRBJ2-3, with a possible D match to TRBD1 (6 bases). With 0 bases removed from V and 3 bases from J, the gap between germline ends came to 13 bases. The CDR3 consists of 16 residues. The V gene's germline CDR1 is SGHVS and CDR2 FNYEAQ. The CDR3 loop is CASSLAQGRGTDTQYF. DNA for the CDR3: TGTGCCAGCAGCTTAGCCCAGGGGAGAGGGACAGATACGCAGTATTTT.

V and J are TRBV7-9 and TRBJ2-3, with no clear D. Germline values: CDR1 SEHNR, CDR2 FQNEAQ (reference sequence). V was trimmed by 6 bases and J by 2 bases, leaving 6 bases between them. This CDR3 is 12 amino acids long. CDR3 in DNA: TGTGCCAGCAGTCGTATCACAGATACGCAGTATTTT. Translation: CASSRITDTQYF.

The V gene is TRBV13, the J gene TRBJ2-1; 7 bases align to TRBD1. V dropped 5 bases and J dropped 9; count of bases not matched to a gene: 4. Germline assignment: CDR1 PRHDT and CDR2 FYEKMQ (reference sequence). The CDR3 has 12 amino acids. DNA of the CDR3: TGTGCCAGCAGCCGAACAGGGGTTGAGCAGTTCTTC. Protein product: CASSRTGVEQFF.

This clonotype was counted between two and nine times. The gene calls are TRBV18 and TRBJ2-1; D is undetermined. The CDR3 covers 13 residues. Germline V gives CDR1 KGHSH, CDR2 LQKENI. V was cut by 2 bases and J by 12 bases, with 14 bases left in between. In DNA form, the CDR3 reads TGTGCCAGCTCACCAGGCCAGGAGAATCGGCAGTTCTTC. Amino acids: CASSPGQENRQFF. Filled out from reference TRBV18 and TRBJ2-1, the complete variable domain reads NAGVMQNPRHLVRRRGQEARLRCSPMKGHSHVYWYRQLPEEGLKFMVYLQKENIIDESGMPKERFSAEFPKEGPSILRIQQVVRGDSAAYFCASSPGQENRQFFGPGTRLTVL.

The sample holds a few counts of this clonotype. The gene calls are TRBV2 and TRBJ2-2, with 10 bases that match TRBD1. Per the germline V gene, CDR1 is SNHLY and CDR2 is FYNNEI. Germline trimming cut 3 bases from V and 6 bases from J; bases unmatched to any gene: 7. This CDR3 contains 16 residues. CDR3 nucleotides: TGTGCCAGCAGTGATCTAGACAGGGGGCCCTCCGGGGAGCTGTTTTTT. This codes for CASSDLDRGPSGELFF.

This clonotype has ten or more counts. V is TRBV6-4 and J is TRBJ1-1; D unresolved. The V end lost 5 bases, the J end lost 6 bases, and 19 bases lay between the germline ends. Per germline, CDR1 MRHNA and CDR2 SNTAGT. The CDR3 extends over 15 amino acids. CDR3 bases: TGTGCCAGCAGTTACAATGCCCAGGAGGGCGCTGAAGCTTTCTTT. This translates into CASSYNAQEGAEAFF.

This clonotype has only a few counts. The V call is TRBV6-1, the J call TRBJ2-7, with D possibly called TRBD1 or TRBD2 (6 bases each). Germline V gives CDR1 MNHNS, CDR2 SASEGT. The length of the CDR3 is 15 residues. V was trimmed by 2 bases and J by 3 bases, leaving 14 bases between them. CDR3 sequence reads: CASSESKGGFYEQYF. CDR3 DNA: TGTGCCAGCAGTGAAAGCAAGGGGGGATTCTACGAGCAGTACTTC.

This clonotype was found a few times. CDR3 loop: CASRVHQQETQYF. DNA for the CDR3: TGTGCCAGTCGGGTACACCAACAAGAGACCCAGTACTTC. V usage is TRBV2 and J usage is TRBJ2-5; no clear D. V lost 9 bases and J 2 bases, leaving 13 bases between the germline ends. This CDR3 is built from 13 residues. Germline CDR1 reads SNHLY; CDR2 reads FYNNEI.

This clonotype was recorded at least ten times. The chain is built from TRBV20-1 and TRBJ2-4, with 7 bases lining up with TRBD1. The junction had 1 base not matched to a gene; V was cut back by 1 base and J by 7 bases. Germline V gene sequence: CDR1 DFQATT, CDR2 SNEGSKA (reference sequence). The CDR3 has 12 amino acids. CDR3 sequence reads: CSARADRNIQYF. CDR3 DNA: TGCAGTGCTAGAGCGGACAGGAACATTCAGTACTTC.

In its sample, this clonotype was seen many times. The CDR3, as DNA: TGCAGTGCCCGGAGGGGGGAGTTTACCGGGGAGCTGTTTTTT. It is translated as CSARRGEFTGELFF. The chain joins TRBV20-1 to TRBJ2-2; D tentatively reads TRBD1 or TRBD2 (6 bases each). The CDR3 runs to 14 residues. CDR1 and CDR2 from the germline V gene are DFQATT and SNEGSKA (reference sequence). Trimming left V 6 bases short and J 5 bases short, with 16 bases between.

The table lists this clonotype with many counts. This chain uses TRBV20-1 with TRBJ1-1; D is uncertain. Germline CDR1 reads DFQATT; CDR2 reads SNEGSKA (reference sequence). The V end was cut by 6 bases, the J end by 2 bases, with 10 bases between. This CDR3 contains 12 residues. The CDR3: CSAETINTEAFF. The CDR3 nucleotides are TGCAGTGCAGAAACCATAAACACTGAAGCTTTCTTT.

This clonotype occurred many times. The rearrangement joins TRBV29-1 to TRBJ2-1, with 9 bases matching TRBD1. The CDR3 is made up of 13 amino acids. The germline V gene encodes CDR1 SQVTM and CDR2 ANQGSEA. Trimming took 2 bases from V and 10 from J; bases not matched to a gene: 6. CDR3 in DNA: TGCAGCGTTGAAACGGACAGGGGAAGGGAGCAGTTCTTC. Translation: CSVETDRGREQFF.

This clonotype was counted a few times. The chain combines TRBV4-1 with TRBJ2-1; D might be TRBD2 (6 bases). The CDR3 extends over 15 amino acids. V shed 1 base and J shed 8 bases, with 15 bases lying between them. CDR1 and CDR2 (germline): MGHRA, YSYEKL. The CDR3: CASSQVTTSPHEQFF. CDR3 nucleotide sequence: TGCGCCAGCAGCCAAGTCACCACTAGCCCCCATGAGCAGTTCTTC.

J is TRBJ1-1 and V is TRBV6-4; possible D gene TRBD1, 6 bases. V was shortened by 7 bases and J by 1 base, with 13 bases between the two germline ends. The CDR3 covers 14 residues. Germline V lookup: CDR1 MRHNA, CDR2 SNTAGT. CDR3 DNA sequence: TGTGCCAGCATAGCCAGGGGAAGGAACACTGAAGCTTTCTTT. Translating it yields CASIARGRNTEAFF.

A few counts support this clonotype. This CDR3 is CSARETAGGPQDTQYF. DNA of the CDR3: TGCAGTGCTAGAGAGACGGCGGGGGGGCCGCAGGATACGCAGTATTTT. V and J are TRBV20-1 and TRBJ2-3; 9 bases map to TRBD2. Germline lookup yields CDR1 DFQATT and CDR2 SNEGSKA (reference sequence). Trimming cost V 0 bases and J 6 bases; bases outside gene matches: 10. The CDR3 is 16 residues long.

This clonotype was picked up many times. This sequence joins TRBV20-1 and TRBJ2-5, with D hard to call. Trimming removed 6 bases from V and 1 base from J, with 24 bases in between. The CDR3 consists of 17 residues. In germline, CDR1 is DFQATT, CDR2 SNEGSKA (reference sequence). DNA of the CDR3: TGCAGTGCATTAAAGGGATACGGGCTAAAGTTCCAAGAGACCCAGTACTTC. Translated, it gives CSALKGYGLKFQETQYF.

This clonotype was observed many times. This chain connects TRBV5-6 to TRBJ2-1; D gene ambiguous. In germline, CDR1 is SGHDT, CDR2 YYEEEE. Trimming pared 4 bases from V and 5 bases from J, leaving 16 bases between. The CDR3 covers 15 residues. The DNA for the CDR3 is TGTGCCAGCAGCCTGAGTGGTGGCAGAGACAATGAGCAGTTCTTC. This codes for CASSLSGGRDNEQFF.

This clonotype was seen a few times. The gene calls are TRBV7-3 and TRBJ1-2; 7 nucleotides line up with TRBD1. CDR1 and CDR2 from the germline V gene are SGHTA and FQGTGA. The CDR3 has 18 amino acids. V lost 3 bases, J lost 5 bases, and 18 bases stayed unmatched. The CDR3, as DNA: TGTGCCAGCAGCTTGCGACCCCTGGGCAGGGGGATTCCGTATGGCTACACCTTC. Translation gives CASSLRPLGRGIPYGYTF.

This clonotype turned up a few times. The J gene is TRBJ1-3, the V gene TRBV18; no firm D call. V was trimmed by 4 bases and J by 0 bases, leaving 10 bases between them. This CDR3 is built from 15 residues. Germline CDR1 KGHSH, CDR2 LQKENI. In nucleotides, the CDR3 is TGTGCCAGCTCACGTCCGGGCTCCTCTGGAAACACCATATATTTT. Translation gives CASSRPGSSGNTIYF.